This TCR beta chain came from a study of identical twins. Whole-study results and caveats: Models came in too low on out-of-frame TCR alpha sharing in monozygotic twins. Abundant beta clonotypes from cord blood had fewer insertions, unlike memory repertoires, which showed none.

A single record per CDR3 protein comes from TCRdb applying MiXCR to the 5' RACE reads. The sample gives about 570,000 distinct CDR3 sequences, just under 10% of which show up once; roughly 3% is in the top ten. Per the germline V gene, CDR1 is SGHNT and CDR2 is YYREEE (reference sequence). The J segment lost 8 bases and the V segment lost 1 base, leaving 14 bases of the junction unmatched. CDR3 length: 18 residues. This clonotype showed up many times. Its antigen is still unknown. Everyone who gave samples was a healthy Caucasian. These same records also appear under a second study, on yellow fever vaccine responses in identical twins.

The receptor was isolated from a woman aged 18-29 years in good health. Sequenced: PBMCs. V usage is TRBV5-4 and J usage is TRBJ2-1, with 11 positions matching TRBD2. The CDR3 region has the DNA TGTGCCAGCAGCTTGCCTAGCGGGGGGCAAACGATATACGATGAGCAGTTCTTC. This gives the protein CASSLPSGGQTIYDEQFF.